This T cell receptor beta chain came from a study of blood T cell repertoires in COVID-19. Assay: immunoSEQ multiplex PCR; the TCRdb copy retains only in-frame clones and omits some. The sample consists of roughly 200,000 clones, approximately 78% of them appearing once. The V end was cut by 2 bases, the J end by 1 base, with 11 bases between. The length of the CDR3 is 14 residues. CDR1 is GTSNPN and CDR2 is SVGIG in the germline V gene (reference sequence). This clone came up a few times. Sequencing was carried out using peripheral blood. The TCR sequence derives from a woman at least 80 years old with active or convalescent COVID-19. The rearrangement joins TRBV30 to TRBJ1-1, with D perhaps matching TRBD1 (5 bases). The CDR3 DNA follows: TGTGCCTGGAGTACAGGCATCAGGAACACTGAAGCTTTCTTT. This encodes CAWSTGIRNTEAFF. The variable domain in full, completed from reference TRBV30 and TRBJ1-1, reads SQTIHQWPATLVQPVGSPLSLECTVEGTSNPNLYWYRQAAGRGLQLLFYSVGIGQISSEVPQNLSASRPQDRQFILSSKKLLLSDSGFYLCAWSTGIRNTEAFFGQGTRLTVV.